This T cell receptor (beta chain) stems from a study of blood T cell repertoires in COVID-19. The wider study: Sites across the United States, Italy and Spain contributed samples from acute and convalescent COVID-19. T cells, B-cell-depleted T cells, or PBMCs provided the cDNA or gDNA that served as material.

TCRdb keeps only in-frame clones here, not all; method: immunoSEQ multiplex PCR. This table holds 45,000 or so clones, 88% found once. V lost 6 bases, J lost 7 bases, and 12 bases stayed unmatched. CDR1 GTSNPN and CDR2 SVGIG come from the germline V gene (reference sequence). CDR3 length equals 14 residues. Only one count was recorded for this clone. Sequenced: peripheral blood. The receptor was derived from a human donor in a cohort sampled during active COVID-19. This sequence joins TRBV30 and TRBJ1-5, with TRBD1 matching over 7 bases. In DNA form, the CDR3 reads TGTGCCTGTTCGGGACAGACAGACCGACAGCCCCAGCATTTT. As protein: CACSGQTDRQPQHF.